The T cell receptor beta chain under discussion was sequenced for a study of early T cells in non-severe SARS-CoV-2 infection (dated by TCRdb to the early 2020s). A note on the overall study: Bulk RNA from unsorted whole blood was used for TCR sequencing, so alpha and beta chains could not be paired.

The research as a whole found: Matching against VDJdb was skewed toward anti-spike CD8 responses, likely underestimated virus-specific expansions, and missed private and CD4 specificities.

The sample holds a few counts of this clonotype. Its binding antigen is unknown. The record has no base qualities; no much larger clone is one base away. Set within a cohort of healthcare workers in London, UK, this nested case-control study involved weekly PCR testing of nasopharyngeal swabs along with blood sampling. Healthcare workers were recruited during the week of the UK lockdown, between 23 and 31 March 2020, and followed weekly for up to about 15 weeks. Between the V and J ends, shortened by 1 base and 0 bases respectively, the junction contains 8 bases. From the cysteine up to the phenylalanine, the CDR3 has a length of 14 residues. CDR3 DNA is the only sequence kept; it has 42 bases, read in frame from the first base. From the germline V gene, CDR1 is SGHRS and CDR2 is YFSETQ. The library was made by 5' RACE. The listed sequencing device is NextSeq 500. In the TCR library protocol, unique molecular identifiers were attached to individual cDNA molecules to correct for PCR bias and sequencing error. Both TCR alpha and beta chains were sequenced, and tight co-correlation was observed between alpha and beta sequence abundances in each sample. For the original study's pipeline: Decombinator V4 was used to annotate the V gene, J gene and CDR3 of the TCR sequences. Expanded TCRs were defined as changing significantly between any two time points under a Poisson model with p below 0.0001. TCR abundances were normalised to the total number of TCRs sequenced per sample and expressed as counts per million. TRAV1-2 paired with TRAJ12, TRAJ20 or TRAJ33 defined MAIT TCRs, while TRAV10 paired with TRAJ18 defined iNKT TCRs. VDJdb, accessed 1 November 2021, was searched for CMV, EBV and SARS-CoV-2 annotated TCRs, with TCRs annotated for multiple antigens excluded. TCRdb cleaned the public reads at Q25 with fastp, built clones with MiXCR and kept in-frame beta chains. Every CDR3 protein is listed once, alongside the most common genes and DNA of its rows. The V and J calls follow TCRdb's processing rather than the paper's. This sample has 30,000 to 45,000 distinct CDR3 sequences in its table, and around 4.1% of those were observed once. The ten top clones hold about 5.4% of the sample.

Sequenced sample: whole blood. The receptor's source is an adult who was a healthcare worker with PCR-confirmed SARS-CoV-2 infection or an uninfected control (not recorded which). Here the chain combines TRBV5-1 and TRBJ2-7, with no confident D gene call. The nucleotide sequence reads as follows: TGCGCCAGCAGCTTGATTCCGAGCTCCTACGAGCAGTACTTC. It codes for CASSLIPSSYEQYF. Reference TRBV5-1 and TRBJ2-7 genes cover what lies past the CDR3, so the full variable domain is KAGVTQTPRYLIKTRGQQVTLSCSPISGHRSVSWYQQTPGQGLQFLFEYFSETQRNKGNFPGRFSGRQFSNSRSEMNVSTLELGDSALYLCASSLIPSSYEQYFGPGTRLTVT.